This T cell receptor beta chain was obtained from a study of T-cell reconstitution after alpha-beta-depleted transplantation in children (TCRdb year 2016). At the level of the whole study: The study quantitatively tracked T-cell immune reconstitution after TCRalphabeta/CD19-depleted allogeneic hematopoietic cell transplantation in children using TCR repertoire profiling.

There are a few counts of this clonotype. Its antigen remains undetermined. Base qualities are not recorded, but no much larger clone differs from it by a single base. The protocol used for the library was PCR. The sequencing machine was an Illumina HiSeq 2500. TCR library preparation used molecular barcoding, with unique molecular identifiers applied to normalize quantification of the TCRbeta repertoire. TCRdb handled the public reads itself, with Q25 trimming in fastp and clone calling in MiXCR, and kept productive beta chains. Rows with one shared CDR3 protein collapse into an entry with the most common genes and DNA. In this sample the table shows 250,000 to 350,000 distinct CDR3 sequences, 9.9% of which occur a single time. Around a tenth of the sample rests with the top ten. Clipping removes 0 bases from V and 0 bases from J, with 6 as the unmatched junction base count. Based on the germline V gene, the CDR1 and CDR2 sequences are SGDLS and YYNGEE. The CDR3 runs 20 residues from the cysteine to the phenylalanine. Only CDR3 DNA is held: 60 bases, read in frame from base 1.

The source of this sequence is a human donor who donated a stem cell graft to a child with SCID. This specimen was PBMCs from the stem cell graft donor, taken from the stem cell graft. Rearrangement joined TRBV9 to TRBJ2-6; TRBD2 agrees with 13 junctional bases. This receptor has the CDR3 CASSVGTSGGDRSGANVLTF. The DNA sequence is TGTGCCAGCAGCGTAGGGACTAGCGGGGGTGACCGCTCTGGGGCCAACGTCCTGACTTTC.